This T cell receptor (beta chain) stems from a study of T cell changes during pregnancy in multiple sclerosis. The CDR3 is made up of 11 amino acids. V shed 8 bases and J shed 6 bases, with 9 bases lying between them. Germline V lookup: CDR1 SGHAT, CDR2 FQNNGV. Generated by immunoSEQ multiplex PCR, the TCRdb table keeps only in-frame clones and is missing some. The profile shows 30,000 to 45,000 clones, approximately 92% of them singletons. The sequenced sample consisted of PBMCs (not recorded whether the cells were cultured). The source of this sequence is a female donor with multiple sclerosis, enrolled in a pregnancy study. The rearrangement links TRBV11-2 to TRBJ2-3; unclear D gene. For the CDR3, the DNA is TGTGCCAGCGGTCTGGGGGATACGCAGTATTTT. This encodes CASGLGDTQYF.